The present entry profiles one TCR beta chain with its context. The antigen is unknown. The sample is drawn from a study of T cells after yellow fever vaccination. General observations from the study: Abundant clonotypes from the bulk population could contaminate FACS-sorted repertoires.

By 5'RACE template switching, TCR cDNA was produced, with a universal primer site and UMIs added in the process. MiXCR was run by TCRdb on the 5' RACE reads, yielding one entry per CDR3 protein. The repertoire has some 320,000 distinct CDR3 sequences, roughly 4.3% of them found once; the top ten carry under 30%. The germline CDR1 and CDR2 sequences are LNHDA and SQIVND (reference sequence). This CDR3 spans 14 amino acids. V was shortened by 3 bases and J by 5 bases, with 13 bases between the two germline ends. The clonotype was recovered from a man aged 18 to 29 who received the YFV17D yellow fever vaccine. V is TRBV19 and J is TRBJ2-5, with D hard to call. Sequences were derived from PBMCs, sampled 5 days after the yellow fever booster vaccination. CDR3: CASSILDETETQYF. Written as DNA, the CDR3 is TGTGCCAGTAGTATCCTTGACGAGACCGAGACCCAGTACTTC.